A selection of T cell receptor beta chains follows, all from one sample in a study of post-analysis software for immune sequencing data. TCRdb analysed the PCR reads with MiXCR anew, one entry per CDR3 protein. The repertoire holds over 150,000 distinct CDR3 sequences, around 30% seen once, with approximately 1.5% in the top ten. The sequenced sample consisted of blood. Receptors originate from a girl under 18 with multiple sclerosis. Each CDR3 is given with its conserved first and last residue. A D gene is named only where the DNA matches it firmly.

j_call	d_call	v_call	cdr3_aa
TRBJ2-5	NA	TRBV11-2	CASSLDGHSQETQYF
TRBJ2-1	NA	TRBV27	CASSLAGAPYNEQFF
TRBJ2-3	NA	TRBV12-3/TRBV12-4	CASSLSRGRTDTQYF
TRBJ2-7	NA	TRBV7-2	CASSFRQSNEQYF
TRBJ2-1	NA	TRBV20-1	CSARELYNEQFF
TRBJ2-1	NA	TRBV14	CASSQGSFGANEQFF
TRBJ1-2	NA	TRBV20-1	CSARDLRWFRYGYTF
TRBJ2-1	NA	TRBV7-3	CASSLVGFYNEQFF
TRBJ2-3	NA	TRBV19	CASSRTATDTQYF
TRBJ1-2	NA	TRBV5-1	CASSYAPGTPYGYTF
TRBJ1-1	NA	TRBV5-1	CASSTEGGSRAFF
TRBJ2-1	TRBD2	TRBV4-1	CASSQEIAGGYFDEQFF
TRBJ2-7	TRBD1	TRBV28	CASSPIGTGFEQYF
TRBJ2-7	TRBD2	TRBV27	CASSPIAGPSYEQYF
TRBJ2-1	NA	TRBV28	CASSPSGGYYNEQFF
NA	TRBD2	TRBV20-1	CSARDAAGGSNEQYF
TRBJ2-1	NA	TRBV7-6	CASSLSGQYNEQFF
TRBJ2-3	TRBD2	TRBV6-1	CASSERTSGRGDTQYF
TRBJ1-1	NA	TRBV5-1	CASSLPVGGETEAFF
TRBJ2-1	TRBD2	TRBV6-2/TRBV6-3	CASSEGTSVYNEQFF
TRBJ2-4	NA	TRBV28	CASRGRQEKSIQYF
TRBJ2-7	TRBD1	TRBV25-1	CASSEFNRGYEQYF
TRBJ2-7	NA	TRBV11-2	CASSLIRLAGPRYEQYF
TRBJ2-7	TRBD2	TRBV11-2	CASTIRTGGGSSCEQYF
TRBJ2-1	TRBD1	TRBV7-9	CASSPETGLNEQFF
TRBJ1-2	TRBD1	TRBV29-1	CSVELWTGDYGYTF
TRBJ2-5	TRBD1	TRBV4-2	CASSPEGQGGTWETQYF
TRBJ2-7	NA	TRBV14	CASSPWLSGSYEQYF
TRBJ2-3	TRBD2	TRBV5-4	CASSLGGEGTQYF
TRBJ2-6	NA	TRBV20-1	CSASSPRDWDSGANVLTF
TRBJ2-7	TRBD1	TRBV20-1	CSARDQWTGSPTYEQYF
TRBJ2-2	NA	TRBV28	CASNGDMTGELFF
TRBJ2-1	NA	TRBV6-5	CASSYYRSSYNEQFF
TRBJ2-1	TRBD2	TRBV4-1	CASSQVTSGSYNEQFF
TRBJ2-7	TRBD1	TRBV5-1	CASSLGDRFSYEQYF
TRBJ1-5	NA	TRBV5-1	CASSLQPSLGNQPQHF
TRBJ2-4	NA	TRBV7-9	CASSSNDSPTTTKNIQYF